This TCR beta chain was obtained from a study of T cell repertoires in cytomegalovirus infection. Study overall: CMV epitopes used comprised recently identified HLA-C-restricted ones and well-studied HLA-B-restricted ones. CMV infection together with matching HLA type was indicated by public TCR beta signatures. The study, taken as a whole, reports: Dominating the ex vivo response were HLA-C-restricted CMV-specific TCR beta clonotypes. Cumulative frequency of public TCR beta families picked out carriers of CMV plus the relevant HLA.

As for this clonotype: Its antigen is as yet unknown.

A single record per CDR3 protein comes from TCRdb applying MiXCR to the reads. The data show hundreds of thousands of distinct CDR3 sequences, approximately 32% seen once. The CDR3 is 14 amino acids. V dropped 0 bases and J dropped 3 bases, with 7 bases sitting between them. Germline values: CDR1 SGDLS, CDR2 YYNGEE. Specimen: cultured CD8+ T cells from PBMCs, collected from culture after CMV antigen stimulation. This chain connects TRBV9 to TRBJ1-5, with D unresolved. The receptor was isolated from a human donor in good health (CMV status not recorded). Some clones in this sample may be carry-over from other donors' samples. The CDR3 region is CASSVGLNNQPQHF. CDR3 in DNA: TGTGCCAGCAGCGTAGGACTAAACAATCAGCCCCAGCATTTT.